What follows are 13 T cell receptor beta chains derived from one specimen sequenced in a study of CD8+ T cells in alopecia areata (dated by TCRdb to between 2018 and 2020). The meaning of the sample's time point label: about 25 weeks on oral tofacitinib. What the treatment or condition label conveys for this sample: oral pan-JAK inhibitor, 5-10 mg twice daily. Library preparation was by the immunoSEQ multiplex PCR assay. RNA was extracted from all samples and reverse transcribed into cDNA, which served as template for TCR sequencing. The immuneACCESS repertoire file appears here via TCRdb, limited to in-frame rearrangements. These files lack a portion of the clones; in checked studies, under half of the deficit traces to unresolved V genes, and the cause of the others is not known. Present in this sample are 270,000 or so clones, about three fifths of which were seen just once. Of the sample, less than 2% is held by the ten largest clones.

Sequences were derived from CD4+ T cells sorted from blood, sampled at week 24, from a patient treated with tofacitinib. These receptors all stem from a human donor with alopecia areata.

There are a few counts of this clone. The V gene is TRBV5-1, the J gene TRBJ2-5; 7 nucleotides line up with TRBD1. The CDR3 runs 14 residues. The junction had 7 bases not matched to a gene; V was cut back by 4 bases and J by 4 bases. The V gene's germline CDR1 is SGHRS and CDR2 YFSETQ. The CDR3 sequence: CASSGRQGPETQYF. CDR3 nucleotide sequence: TGCGCCAGCAGCGGGAGACAGGGCCCAGAGACCCAGTACTTC. The entire variable domain, with the rest obtained from reference TRBV5-1 and TRBJ2-5, is as follows: KAGVTQTPRYLIKTRGQQVTLSCSPISGHRSVSWYQQTPGQGLQFLFEYFSETQRNKGNFPGRFSGRQFSNSRSEMNVSTLELGDSALYLCASSGRQGPETQYFGPGTRLLVL.

This clone was observed a handful of times. The chain recombines TRBV5-4 with TRBJ2-3; D is possibly TRBD2 (6 bases). Trimming removed 1 base at V and 4 bases at J, with 13 bases between. The CDR3 runs 15 residues. Per germline, CDR1 SGHNT and CDR2 YYREEE (reference sequence). CDR3 coding DNA: TGTGCCAGCAGCTTGTGGGGGGTGGGCGCAGATACGCAGTATTTT. As protein: CASSLWGVGADTQYF.

The rearrangement uses TRBV29-1 and TRBJ2-2; a weak D match, TRBD1 (6 bases). Germline V gene sequence: CDR1 SQVTM, CDR2 ANQGSEA. V lost 6 bases, J lost 3 bases, and 8 bases lay in between. This CDR3 has 12 residues. The CDR3 nucleotides read TGCAGCGTACAGGGTTACACCGGGGAGCTGTTTTTT. Translated: CSVQGYTGELFF.

The chain employs TRBV6-1 and TRBJ2-5; D remains unclear. CDR3 length equals 13 residues. Germline CDR1 and CDR2: MNHNS and SASEGT. The germline V and J ends were trimmed by 6 bases and 0 bases, with 8 bases remaining between them. The CDR3 reads CASSSVHQETQYF. The CDR3 nucleotides read TGTGCCAGCAGCTCGGTGCACCAAGAGACCCAGTACTTC.

This clone was seen a single time. The V gene is TRBV5-1, the J gene TRBJ1-5; a weak D match, TRBD1 (5 bases). Germline V gene lookup returns CDR1 SGHRS and CDR2 YFSETQ. Trimming shortened V by 0 bases and J by 7 bases, and 14 bases separated the two germline ends. The CDR3 length is 15 residues. CDR3 bases: TGCGCCAGCAGCTTGGCCGGGTCCCGGGACCAGCCCCAGCATTTT. Translated, it gives CASSLAGSRDQPQHF. The full variable domain, with the rest looked up from reference TRBV5-1 and TRBJ1-5, is KAGVTQTPRYLIKTRGQQVTLSCSPISGHRSVSWYQQTPGQGLQFLFEYFSETQRNKGNFPGRFSGRQFSNSRSEMNVSTLELGDSALYLCASSLAGSRDQPQHFGDGTRLSIL.

This rearrangement joins TRBV28 to TRBJ1-1, with TRBD1 identical over 7 bases. Germline V lookup: CDR1 MDHEN, CDR2 SYDVKM. This CDR3 contains 13 residues. J lost 8 bases, V lost 6 bases, and 9 bases had no gene match. CDR3: CASSPERGREAFF. CDR3 nucleotide sequence: TGTGCCAGCAGCCCGGAAAGGGGGCGCGAAGCTTTCTTT.

The table lists this clone with a few counts. The chain joins TRBV28 to TRBJ1-1, with D tentatively TRBD1 (5 bases). Looked up from germline, CDR1 is MDHEN and CDR2 is SYDVKM. The V and J ends lost 8 bases and 10 bases respectively, with 20 bases between them. This CDR3 is 13 amino acids long. CDR3 DNA: TGTGCCAGCCGGACACCGCAAAACGACGGAGCTTTCTTT. It encodes CASRTPQNDGAFF.

This chain links TRBV28 with TRBJ2-3; 8 bases agree with TRBD2. This CDR3 contains 13 residues. Germline-derived CDR1 and CDR2 are MDHEN and SYDVKM. The ends lost 10 bases at V and 2 bases at J; junction bases unmatched: 5. The CDR3: CATTGGATDTQYF. CDR3 DNA sequence: TGTGCCACCACGGGGGGGGCCACAGATACGCAGTATTTT.

In regard to this clone: The same CDR3 can be traced to other DNA sequences in this sample. The chain has TRBV2 and TRBJ2-5; no firm D call. Germline V gene data show CDR1 as SNHLY and CDR2 as FYNNEI. V was pared by 4 bases and J by 5 bases, with 8 bases between. CDR3 length equals 12 residues. CDR3 in amino acids: CASSVGGETQYF. The DNA for the CDR3 is TGTGCCAGCAGTGTAGGTGGGGAGACCCAGTACTTC.

This clone was counted between two and nine times. The chain links TRBV15 to TRBJ2-1; the D is unclear. Trimming left V 0 bases short and J 5 bases short, with 5 bases between. Per germline, CDR1 LNHNV and CDR2 YYDKDF (reference sequence). The CDR3 has 13 amino acids. The CDR3 bases are TGTGCCACCAGCAGAGATACGGACAATGAGCAGTTCTTC. Its translation is CATSRDTDNEQFF.

This sequence joins TRBV5-6 and TRBJ1-1; D call uncertain. Trimming took off 1 base at V and 1 base at J, with 5 bases between the two ends. This CDR3 contains 13 residues. Germline lookup yields CDR1 SGHDT and CDR2 YYEEEE. CDR3 DNA sequence: TGTGCCAGCAGCTTGAGAGAGAACACTGAAGCTTTCTTT. Protein: CASSLRENTEAFF.

The chain couples TRBV29-1 to TRBJ1-2, with D possibly being TRBD1 (5 bases). V dropped 1 base and J dropped 5 bases, with 23 bases sitting between them. This CDR3 spans 17 amino acids. CDR1 and CDR2 (germline): SQVTM, ANQGSEA. CDR3 sequence reads: CSVEAVVIRAGNYGYTF. The CDR3 DNA reads TGCAGCGTTGAAGCCGTCGTCATTAGGGCAGGGAATTATGGCTACACCTTC.

The chain carries TRBV28 and TRBJ2-7, with 12 bases that match TRBD2. Unmatched junction bases numbered 7, after V lost 6 bases and J lost 4 bases. This CDR3 is built from 15 residues. CDR1 is MDHEN, CDR2 SYDVKM, per germline. CDR3 amino acids: CASSPSSGGAYEQYF. CDR3 in DNA: TGTGCCAGCAGCCCGTCTAGCGGGGGGGCTTACGAGCAGTACTTC.